This entry is about one T cell receptor (beta chain). This CDR3 comprises 13 residues. The germline V and J ends were trimmed by 4 bases and 6 bases, with 10 bases remaining between them. CDR1 and CDR2 from the germline V gene are MGHRA and YSYEKL. These data originate in a study of blood T cell repertoires in COVID-19. About the research overall: The samples span acute and convalescent COVID-19 from the United States, Italy and Spain.

This table comes from immunoSEQ multiplex PCR, and its TCRdb copy is limited to in-frame clones, with some not included. The sample holds over 55,000 clones, under 95% seen once. The gene calls are TRBV4-1 and TRBJ1-5, with no clear D. This clonotype was obtained from a human donor in a cohort sampled during active COVID-19. The specimen sequenced was peripheral blood. The CDR3 sequence: CASSPGGSQPQHF. The CDR3 bases are TGCGCCAGCAGCCCGGGAGGGAGTCAGCCCCAGCATTTT.